Below are 19 T cell receptor beta chains sequenced from a single sample in a study of Tregs in tolerant kidney transplant recipients. Mixed chimerism was transient after nonmyeloablative marrow transplants from related graft donors. TCRdb's table, derived via immunoSEQ multiplex PCR, lists solely in-frame clones and lacks some. The table includes 100,000 or so clones, over 85% detected once. The sequencing used CD4+ T cells from blood (PBMCs), collected 12 months after the transplant. The receptors stem from a human patient who received a combined kidney and bone marrow transplant. The graft donor may be the source of some T cells.

The chain combines TRBV5-1 with TRBJ2-4; TRBD2 matches 11 bases. This CDR3 region has 14 residues. V lost 2 bases, J lost 8 bases, and 3 bases stayed unmatched. Germline-derived CDR1 and CDR2 are SGHRS and YFSETQ. The CDR3 nucleotides are TGCGCCAGCAGCTTTAGCGGGGGGGCCGACATTCAGTACTTC. Its translation is CASSFSGGADIQYF.

The gene calls are TRBV5-1 and TRBJ1-1; 7 nucleotides align to TRBD1. CDR1 and CDR2 from the germline V gene are SGHRS and YFSETQ. The CDR3 is 15 residues long. J lost 3 bases, V lost 0 bases, and 5 bases had no gene match. CDR3 sequence: CASSLEPGGHTEAFF. CDR3 sequence (DNA): TGCGCCAGCAGCTTGGAGCCAGGGGGGCACACTGAAGCTTTCTTT.

This clone came up a few times. J is TRBJ2-1 and V is TRBV19, with D maybe TRBD2 (6 bases). V was clipped by 3 bases and J by 2 bases, with 14 bases between them. CDR1 and CDR2 from the germline V gene are LNHDA and SQIVND (reference sequence). The CDR3 totals 16 residues. The CDR3 sequence is CASSIRGGHAYNEQFF. DNA for the CDR3: TGTGCCAGTAGTATCCGCGGAGGGCATGCCTACAATGAGCAGTTCTTC.

The rearrangement links TRBV4-3 to TRBJ2-1; D remains ambiguous. Germline CDR1 and CDR2: LGHNA and YSLEER. V lost 4 bases and J lost 2, with 9 bases in between. The CDR3 consists of 14 residues. The CDR3, as DNA: TGCGCCAGCAGCCGCCTAAGAGCCTACAATGAGCAGTTCTTC. Residues: CASSRLRAYNEQFF.

The CDR3 bases are TGTGCCAGCAGCCTCAGGACTGGCAATGAGCAGTTCTTC. Translation gives CASSLRTGNEQFF. The J gene is TRBJ2-1, the V gene TRBV2; a possible D gene is TRBD2 (5 bases). Germline V gives CDR1 SNHLY, CDR2 FYNNEI. The CDR3 is 13 residues long. The V and J ends lost 6 bases and 6 bases respectively, with 12 bases between them.

This rearrangement joins TRBV9 to TRBJ1-1; D perhaps matches TRBD1 (6 bases). Per the germline V gene, CDR1 is SGDLS and CDR2 is YYNGEE. This CDR3 comprises 16 residues. V lost 3 bases to trimming and J lost 7 bases, with 22 bases between them. The CDR3 coding sequence is TGTGCCAGCAGCGCGCGACCAGCCGGACAGACCCTTGAAGCTTTCTTT. Translation gives CASSARPAGQTLEAFF.

V and J are TRBV5-6 and TRBJ2-3, with D tentatively TRBD2 (7 bases). This CDR3 spans 15 amino acids. V was clipped by 2 bases and J by 6 bases, with 16 bases between them. Germline CDR1 reads SGHDT; CDR2 reads YYEEEE. CDR3: CASSFVAGAGDTQYF. The CDR3 nucleotides read TGTGCCAGCAGCTTCGTGGCGGGGGCTGGGGATACGCAGTATTTT. Together with reference TRBV5-6 and TRBJ2-3, the CDR3 gives the full variable domain: DAGVTQSPTHLIKTRGQQVTLRCSPKSGHDTVSWYQQALGQGPQFIFQYYEEEERQRGNFPDRFSGHQFPNYSSELNVNALLLGDSALYLCASSFVAGAGDTQYFGPGTRLTVL.

V usage is TRBV10-3 and J usage is TRBJ1-5; no reliable D call. The CDR3 has 16 amino acids. Germline values: CDR1 ENHRY, CDR2 SYGVKD. V lost 0 bases, J lost 2 bases, and 11 bases lay in between. CDR3 residues: CAISESEVIRNQPQHF. CDR3 coding DNA: TGTGCCATCAGTGAGTCGGAGGTCATCCGCAATCAGCCCCAGCATTTT.

V gene TRBV7-2 combines with J gene TRBJ2-4, with 8 positions matching TRBD1. The germline gives CDR1 SGHTA, CDR2 FQGNSA. Trimming removed 3 bases from V and 5 bases from J; junction bases left unmatched: 9. The CDR3 sequence is 16 residues long. CDR3 coding DNA: TGTGCCAGCAGCTTCAGCCGGACAGGGCAGGAAAACATTCAGTACTTC. Translated: CASSFSRTGQENIQYF.

V usage is TRBV21-1 and J usage is TRBJ2-3; TRBD2, the table's D call, was not compared with the DNA. TRBV21-1 is shown as a pseudogene. The CDR3 contains 15 residues. The CDR3 here is CASSKASCWGDTQYF. The CDR3, as DNA: TGTGCCAGCAGCAAGGCTAGCTGTTGGGGAGATACGCAGTATTTT.

The chain joins TRBV10-3 to TRBJ2-1; the match to TRBD2 covers 11 bases. CDR3 size: 16 residues. Germline loops: CDR1 ENHRY, CDR2 SYGVKD. Written as DNA, the CDR3 is TGTTCGTCTCGAGCCCTTTTAGCGGGGGGGTACAATGAGCAGTTCTTC. This gives the protein CSSRALLAGGYNEQFF.

The V and J genes are TRBV5-4 and TRBJ1-4, with unresolved D. Per the germline V gene, CDR1 is SGHNT and CDR2 is YYREEE (reference sequence). The V and J ends lost 4 bases and 0 bases respectively, with 10 bases between them. The CDR3 has 15 amino acids. The chain's CDR3 is CASSRESATNEKLFF. The CDR3 DNA follows: TGTGCCAGCAGCCGAGAGTCTGCAACTAATGAAAAACTGTTTTTT.

This rearrangement joins TRBV6-1 to TRBJ2-3; tentative D call: TRBD1 (5 bases). V was trimmed by 2 bases and J by 0 bases, leaving 21 bases between them. Germline V gives CDR1 MNHNS, CDR2 SASEGT. The CDR3 length is 19 residues. The CDR3 sequence is CASSEFFRAGSPSTDTQYF. In DNA, the CDR3 is TGTGCCAGCAGTGAATTCTTCAGGGCAGGGTCACCTAGCACAGATACGCAGTATTTT.

Note on this clone: Other DNA sequences within the sample encode an identical CDR3. The chain couples TRBV25-1 to TRBJ1-6; 10 nucleotides line up with TRBD1. Germline assignment: CDR1 MGHDK and CDR2 SYGVNS. CDR3 size: 16 residues. With 6 bases clipped from V and 9 bases from J, the junction kept 11 bases outside the gene matches. DNA for the CDR3: TGTGCCAGCAGAAACGAAGGGACAGGGGATCTTTCACCCCTCCACTTT. This translates into CASRNEGTGDLSPLHF.

The rearrangement links TRBV30 to TRBJ1-5; no definite D call. The CDR3 extends over 12 amino acids. Germline CDR1 reads GTSNPN; CDR2 reads SVGIG (reference sequence). The CDR3 DNA reads TGTGCTGCGGGCGGTTCCAATCAGCCCCAGCATTTT. Its protein product is CAAGGSNQPQHF.

Points on this clone: The junction does not match germline at one end; this may be a read error. CDR3 in amino acids: CASSAGQGTQYF. Here the CDR3 DNA reads TGTGCCAGTAGCGCGGGGCAAGGGACCCAGTACTTC. This chain joins TRBV19 and TRBJ2-5, with D tentatively TRBD2 (6 bases). Per the germline V gene, CDR1 is LNHDA and CDR2 is SQIVND (reference sequence). The CDR3 is 12 amino acids. The full variable domain, rest sourced from reference TRBV19 and TRBJ2-5, is DGGITQSPKYLFRKEGQNVTLSCEQNLNHDAMYWYRQDPGQGLRLIYYSQIVNDFQKGDIAEGYSVSREKKESFPLTVTSAQKNPTAFYLCASSAGQGTQYFGPGTRLLVL.

This rearrangement joins TRBV6-6 to TRBJ1-2; D is unclear. This CDR3 region has 14 residues. V was cut by 2 bases and J by 5 bases, with 12 bases left in between. Germline V lookup: CDR1 MNHNY, CDR2 SVGAGI (reference sequence). CDR3 DNA sequence: TGTGCCAGCAGTTACCAAGCGACCTATTATGGCTACACCTTC. Protein product: CASSYQATYYGYTF.

The chain couples TRBV4-1 to TRBJ2-3; TRBD2 might be the D (5 bases). The CDR3 is made up of 15 amino acids. Trimming stripped 0 bases from V and 4 bases from J, with 11 bases between. Germline-derived CDR1 and CDR2 are MGHRA and YSYEKL. The DNA of the CDR3 is TGCGCCAGCAGCCAAGATCGAGGGTATGCAGATACGCAGTATTTT. It specifies CASSQDRGYADTQYF.

This clone occurred a few times. This chain uses TRBV6-5 with TRBJ2-3; no definite D call. V lost 0 bases, J lost 7 bases, and 11 bases lay in between. The CDR3 has 14 amino acids. CDR1 is MNHEY, CDR2 SVGAGI, per germline. The CDR3 is CASSYSGYSNTQYF. The CDR3 nucleotides read TGTGCCAGCAGTTACTCCGGTTACTCTAATACGCAGTATTTT.